The next 9 T cell receptor beta chains were all read from a single sample in a study of T cell responses to AZD1222 COVID-19 vaccine. Clones were sequenced by immunoSEQ multiplex PCR, and TCRdb holds only the in-frame ones, with some missing. The sample lists some 150,000 clones, just over 90% occurring once. Sequenced material: peripheral blood, taken 28 days after the second AZD1222 dose. The receptor set was obtained from an adult who received the AZD1222 COVID-19 vaccine.

This rearrangement joins TRBV2 to TRBJ2-1; no clear D gene. V was cut by 8 bases and J by 10 bases, with 21 bases left in between. Per germline, CDR1 SNHLY and CDR2 FYNNEI. CDR3 length: 14 amino acids. This chain's CDR3 is CASSPRTTTGEQFF. The CDR3 nucleotides read TGTGCCAGCTCCCCCCGGACCACAACTGGAGAGCAGTTCTTC.

This chain connects TRBV29-1 to TRBJ2-5; 9 bases match TRBD1. This CDR3 is 14 amino acids long. V gave up 4 bases and J gave up 5 bases; unmatched junction bases: 8. Germline CDR1 and CDR2: SQVTM and ANQGSEA. CDR3 amino acids: CSVGQGVEGETQYF. CDR3 nucleotides: TGCAGCGTTGGACAGGGGGTGGAGGGGGAGACCCAGTACTTC.

This clone was picked up one time. This rearrangement joins TRBV6-2 or TRBV6-3 to TRBJ1-1, with TRBD1 matching 9 bases. Per the germline V gene, CDR1 is MNHEY and CDR2 is SVGEGT. The CDR3 consists of 14 residues. V lost 6 bases, J lost 4 bases, and 6 bases stayed unmatched. The DNA for the CDR3 is TGTGCCAGCAGCTCGGACAGGGGAAGCACTGAAGCTTTCTTT. It is translated as CASSSDRGSTEAFF.

The chain joins TRBV29-1 to TRBJ2-1; TRBD2 matches 11 bases. V dropped 7 bases and J dropped 7; count of bases not matched to a gene: 9. The CDR3 is 14 amino acids. In germline, CDR1 is SQVTM, CDR2 ANQGSEA. The CDR3 region is CSALTSGRGNEQFF. CDR3 bases: TGCAGCGCCCTAACTAGCGGGAGAGGGAATGAGCAGTTCTTC.

V and J are TRBV21-1 and TRBJ1-5. TRBV21-1 is shown as a pseudogene. The CDR3 totals 14 residues. The CDR3 loop reads CASSKRGLGQPQHF. In nucleotides, the CDR3 is TGTGCCAGCAGCAAGAGAGGGTTAGGGCAGCCCCAGCATTTT.

The chain is built from TRBV20-1 and TRBJ1-2; D is unresolved. Between the trimmed V and J ends, which lost 6 bases and 8 bases, there was a span of 10 bases. Germline V gene lookup returns CDR1 DFQATT and CDR2 SNEGSKA (reference sequence). CDR3 length: 10 amino acids. CDR3 protein: CSAGRAGYTF. CDR3 bases: TGCAGTGCCGGGAGGGCGGGCTACACCTTC.

This clone has only a few counts. CDR3 amino acids: CASSFGQGGADTQYF. For the CDR3, the DNA is TGTGCCAGCAGCTTTGGACAGGGGGGCGCAGATACGCAGTATTTT. V gene TRBV5-5 combines with J gene TRBJ2-3; 10 bases agree with TRBD1. The trim removed 2 bases at V and 4 bases at J, leaving 4 bases unmatched. Germline-derived CDR1 and CDR2 are SGHKS and YYEKEE (reference sequence). The CDR3 contains 15 residues.

The chain recombines TRBV15 with TRBJ2-3; 8 bases are shared with TRBD1. The J segment lost 4 bases and the V segment lost 0 bases, leaving 12 bases of the junction unmatched. The CDR3 totals 18 residues. Germline CDR1 and CDR2: LNHNV and YYDKDF (reference sequence). CDR3 sequence reads: CATSRDGPRTGLPDTQYF. DNA of the CDR3: TGTGCCACCAGCAGAGATGGTCCGCGGACAGGGCTCCCAGATACGCAGTATTTT.

J is TRBJ2-2 and V is TRBV5-1; D tentatively fits TRBD1 or TRBD2 (5 bases each). V was pared by 0 bases and J by 6 bases, with 18 bases between. Germline CDR1 SGHRS, CDR2 YFSETQ. The length of the CDR3 is 17 residues. The CDR3 protein is CASSLGPLRGDAGELFF. The CDR3 nucleotides are TGCGCCAGCAGCTTGGGTCCCTTGAGAGGGGACGCCGGGGAGCTGTTTTTT.